Each of the 5 T cell receptor beta chains below was sequenced from the same sample in a study of blood T cell repertoires in COVID-19. The assay was immunoSEQ multiplex PCR, and TCRdb's table has in-frame clones only and misses some. Of approximately 140,000 clones listed, around nine tenths were seen once; the top ten hold roughly 2%. What was sequenced was peripheral blood. The source of these receptors is a human donor in a cohort sampled during active COVID-19.

The chain has TRBV6-5 and TRBJ1-1, with TRBD1 matching 8 bases. V was pared by 6 bases and J by 4 bases, with 7 bases of the junction left unmatched. Germline CDR1 reads MNHEY; CDR2 reads SVGAGI. This CDR3 contains 14 residues. The CDR3 DNA is TGTGCCAGCAGGGGCTACAGGGGGGCCACTGAAGCTTTCTTT. Its protein is CASRGYRGATEAFF.

This chain connects TRBV23-1 to TRBJ1-5, with D tentatively TRBD1 (6 bases). TRBV23-1 is treated as an ORF (open reading frame) with a function not yet certain. V dropped 10 bases and J dropped 5 bases, with 21 bases sitting between them. The CDR3 extends over 15 amino acids. In nucleotides, the CDR3 is TGCGCCACCACAGTTGGGGGCGCACGGGATCAGCCCCAGCATTTT. It encodes CATTVGGARDQPQHF.

This rearrangement joins TRBV30 to TRBJ1-2; D perhaps matches TRBD1 (6 bases). CDR3 length equals 12 residues. Trimming took 0 bases from V and 5 from J, leaving 7 bases between them. Germline V gene lookup returns CDR1 GTSNPN and CDR2 SVGIG (reference sequence). CDR3 loop: CAWSVQGYGYTF. CDR3 DNA sequence: TGTGCCTGGAGTGTACAGGGATATGGCTACACCTTC. Looking up the rest from reference TRBV30 and TRBJ1-2 gives the full variable domain: SQTIHQWPATLVQPVGSPLSLECTVEGTSNPNLYWYRQAAGRGLQLLFYSVGIGQISSEVPQNLSASRPQDRQFILSSKKLLLSDSGFYLCAWSVQGYGYTFGSGTRLTVV.

This chain connects TRBV28 to TRBJ2-7, with 11 bases aligning to TRBD1. Germline V gives CDR1 MDHEN, CDR2 SYDVKM. This CDR3 has 16 amino acids. With 7 bases clipped from V and 1 base from J, the junction kept 9 bases outside the gene matches. In DNA form, the CDR3 reads TGTGCCAGCACCATAACCGGGACAGGGGGATCCTACGAGCAGTACTTC. This encodes CASTITGTGGSYEQYF.

V and J are TRBV5-1 and TRBJ2-1; TRBD2 matches 10 bases. The J segment lost 4 bases and the V segment lost 1 base, leaving 5 bases of the junction unmatched. CDR1 and CDR2 (germline): SGHRS, YFSETQ. The CDR3 is made up of 16 amino acids. For the CDR3, the DNA is TGCGCCAGCAGCTTGCGACTAGCGGGCGGATACAATGAGCAGTTCTTC. Translation gives CASSLRLAGGYNEQFF.